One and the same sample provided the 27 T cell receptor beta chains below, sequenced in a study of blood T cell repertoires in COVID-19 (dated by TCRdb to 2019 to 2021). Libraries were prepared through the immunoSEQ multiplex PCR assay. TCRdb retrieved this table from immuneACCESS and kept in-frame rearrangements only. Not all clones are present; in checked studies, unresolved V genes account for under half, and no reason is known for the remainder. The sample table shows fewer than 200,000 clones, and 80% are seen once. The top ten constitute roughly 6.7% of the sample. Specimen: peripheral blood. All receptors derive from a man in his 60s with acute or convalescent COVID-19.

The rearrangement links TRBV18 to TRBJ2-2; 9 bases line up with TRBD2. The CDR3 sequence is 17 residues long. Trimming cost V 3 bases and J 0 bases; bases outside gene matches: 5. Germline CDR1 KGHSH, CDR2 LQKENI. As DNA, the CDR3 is TGTGCCAGCTCACCCGTACTAGCGGGCCCGAACACCGGGGAGCTGTTTTTT. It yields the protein CASSPVLAGPNTGELFF.

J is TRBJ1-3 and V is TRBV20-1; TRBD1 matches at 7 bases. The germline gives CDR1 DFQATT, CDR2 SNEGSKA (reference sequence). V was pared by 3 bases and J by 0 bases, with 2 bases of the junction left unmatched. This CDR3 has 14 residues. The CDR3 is CSASRDSSGNTIYF. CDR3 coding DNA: TGCAGTGCTAGTCGGGACAGCTCTGGAAACACCATATATTTT.

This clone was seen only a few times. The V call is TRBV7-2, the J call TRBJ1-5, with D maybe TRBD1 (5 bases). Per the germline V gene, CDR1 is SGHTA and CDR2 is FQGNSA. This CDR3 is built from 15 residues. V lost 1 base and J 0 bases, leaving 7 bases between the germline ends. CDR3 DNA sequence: TGTGCCAGCAGCTTAGAGGGGTATAGCAATCAGCCCCAGCATTTT. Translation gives CASSLEGYSNQPQHF.

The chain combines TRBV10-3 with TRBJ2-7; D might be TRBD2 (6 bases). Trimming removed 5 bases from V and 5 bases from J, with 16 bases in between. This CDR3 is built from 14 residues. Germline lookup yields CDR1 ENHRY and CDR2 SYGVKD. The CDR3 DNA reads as TGTGCCATCAGTAGGGACTTCTCTCACGACGAGCAGTACTTC. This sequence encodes CAISRDFSHDEQYF.

CDR3 DNA sequence: TGTGCCAGCAGCATACCACAGGGGGACTATGGCTACACCTTC. Residues: CASSIPQGDYGYTF. The chain uses TRBV5-4 and TRBJ1-2; 8 positions match TRBD1. This CDR3 region has 14 residues. Germline V gene data show CDR1 as SGHNT and CDR2 as YYREEE (reference sequence). The junction had 5 bases not matched to a gene; V was cut back by 4 bases and J by 3 bases.

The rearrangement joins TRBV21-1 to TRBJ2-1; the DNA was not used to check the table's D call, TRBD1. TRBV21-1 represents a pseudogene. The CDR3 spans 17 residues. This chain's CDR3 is CASSLQSGTYSYNEQFF. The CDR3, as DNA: TGTGCCAGCAGCCTCCAATCCGGGACATACTCCTACAATGAGCAGTTCTTC.

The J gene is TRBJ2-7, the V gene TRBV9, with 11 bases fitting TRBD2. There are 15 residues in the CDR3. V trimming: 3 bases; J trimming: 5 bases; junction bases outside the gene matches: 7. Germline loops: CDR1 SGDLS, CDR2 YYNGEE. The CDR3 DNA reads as TGTGCCAGCAGCGCGGTGACTAGCGGGATCAACGAGCAGTACTTC. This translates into CASSAVTSGINEQYF.

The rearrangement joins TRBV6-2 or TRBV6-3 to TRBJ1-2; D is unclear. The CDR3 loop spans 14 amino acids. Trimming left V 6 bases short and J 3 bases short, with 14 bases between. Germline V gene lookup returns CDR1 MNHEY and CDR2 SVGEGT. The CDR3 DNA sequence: TGTGCCAGCAGCCTCCCAGCGGGGTACTATGGCTACACCTTC. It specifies CASSLPAGYYGYTF.

CDR3 sequence: CASSVEGASSGNTIYF. In nucleotides, the CDR3 is TGTGCCAGCAGCGTAGAGGGGGCGAGCTCTGGAAACACCATATATTTT. The chain recombines TRBV9 with TRBJ1-3, with 7 bases identical to TRBD1. The CDR3 runs 16 residues. The germline V gene encodes CDR1 SGDLS and CDR2 YYNGEE. Trimming took 0 bases from V and 0 from J; bases not matched to a gene: 3. Filled out from reference TRBV9 and TRBJ1-3, the complete variable domain reads DSGVTQTPKHLITATGQRVTLRCSPRSGDLSVYWYQQSLDQGLQFLIQYYNGEERAKGNILERFSAQQFPDLHSELNLSSLELGDSALYFCASSVEGASSGNTIYFGEGSWLTVV.

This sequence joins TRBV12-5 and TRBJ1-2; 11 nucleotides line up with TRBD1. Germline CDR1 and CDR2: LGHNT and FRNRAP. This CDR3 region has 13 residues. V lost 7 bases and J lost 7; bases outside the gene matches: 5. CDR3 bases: TGTGCTAGTGCCAAGGGACAGGGGGTTGGCTACACCTTC. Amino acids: CASAKGQGVGYTF.

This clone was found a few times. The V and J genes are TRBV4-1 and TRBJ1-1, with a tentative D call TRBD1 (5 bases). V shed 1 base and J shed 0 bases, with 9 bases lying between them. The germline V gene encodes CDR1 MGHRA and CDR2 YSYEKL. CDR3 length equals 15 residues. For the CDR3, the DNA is TGCGCCAGCAGCCAAGGACAGTTACTGAACACTGAAGCTTTCTTT. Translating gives CASSQGQLLNTEAFF.

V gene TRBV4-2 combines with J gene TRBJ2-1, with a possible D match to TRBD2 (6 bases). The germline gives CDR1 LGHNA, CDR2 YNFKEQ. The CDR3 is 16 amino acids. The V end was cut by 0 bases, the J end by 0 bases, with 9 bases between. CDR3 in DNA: TGTGCCAGCAGCCAAGACCGGGGGAGCTCCTACAATGAGCAGTTCTTC. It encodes CASSQDRGSSYNEQFF.

CDR3 nucleotide sequence: TGCGCCAGCAGTCAACTGGGACTCGGGAACACTGAAGCTTTCTTT. This codes for CASSQLGLGNTEAFF. V and J are TRBV23-1 and TRBJ1-1; D may be TRBD1 (5 bases). Being an ORF, TRBV23-1 has a function that is uncertain. CDR3 size: 15 residues. V lost 2 bases, J lost 1 base, and 11 bases lay in between.

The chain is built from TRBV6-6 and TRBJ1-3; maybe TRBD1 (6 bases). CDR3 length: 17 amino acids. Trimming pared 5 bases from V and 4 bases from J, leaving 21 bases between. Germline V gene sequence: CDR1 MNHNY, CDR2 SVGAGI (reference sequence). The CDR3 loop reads CASSRVLPGTLGNTIYF. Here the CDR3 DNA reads TGTGCCAGCAGTCGCGTACTTCCCGGGACACTCGGAAACACCATATATTTT.

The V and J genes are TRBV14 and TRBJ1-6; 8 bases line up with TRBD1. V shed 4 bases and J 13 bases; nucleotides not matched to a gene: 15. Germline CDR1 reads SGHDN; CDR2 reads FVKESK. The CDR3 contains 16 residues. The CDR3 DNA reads TGTGCCAGCAGCCGGGAAGGGAGACAGGGGTCATCCCCCCTCCACTTT. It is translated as CASSREGRQGSSPLHF.

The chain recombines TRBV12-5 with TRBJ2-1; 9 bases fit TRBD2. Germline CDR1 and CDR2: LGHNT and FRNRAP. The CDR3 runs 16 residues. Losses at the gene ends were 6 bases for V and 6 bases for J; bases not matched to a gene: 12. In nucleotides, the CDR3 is TGTGCTAGTGGCCGGACTATAGCGGGAGTCGTCAATGAGCAGTTCTTC. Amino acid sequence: CASGRTIAGVVNEQFF. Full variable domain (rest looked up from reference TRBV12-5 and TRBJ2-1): DARVTQTPRHKVTEMGQEVTMRCQPILGHNTVFWYRQTMMQGLELLAYFRNRAPLDDSGMPKDRFSAEMPDATLATLKIQPSEPRDSAVYFCASGRTIAGVVNEQFFGPGTRLTVL.

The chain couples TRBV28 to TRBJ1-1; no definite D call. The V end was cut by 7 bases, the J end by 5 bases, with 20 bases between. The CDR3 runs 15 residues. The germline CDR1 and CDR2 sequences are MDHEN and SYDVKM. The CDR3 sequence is CASTLSADGGTEAFF. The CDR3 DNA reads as TGTGCCAGCACCCTCTCTGCAGACGGAGGTACTGAAGCTTTCTTT.

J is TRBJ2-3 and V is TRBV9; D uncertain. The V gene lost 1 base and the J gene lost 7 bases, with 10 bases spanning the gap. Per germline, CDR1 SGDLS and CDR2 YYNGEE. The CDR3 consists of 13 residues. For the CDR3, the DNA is TGTGCCAGCAGCGTAACGGGTAGTAATACGCAGTATTTT. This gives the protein CASSVTGSNTQYF.

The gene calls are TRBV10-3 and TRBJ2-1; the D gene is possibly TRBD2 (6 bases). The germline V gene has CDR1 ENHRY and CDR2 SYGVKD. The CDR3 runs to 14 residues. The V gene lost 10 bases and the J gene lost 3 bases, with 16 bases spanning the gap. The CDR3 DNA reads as TGTGCCACCACGGCATTAGCGGACTACAATGAGCAGTTCTTC. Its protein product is CATTALADYNEQFF.

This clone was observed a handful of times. The CDR3 nucleotides are TGTGCCTGGAGTGGGCCTAGCGGGGTACTAGGGCAGTACTTC. Translating it yields CAWSGPSGVLGQYF. The chain carries TRBV30 and TRBJ2-7, with TRBD2 matching 9 bases. V shed 1 base, J shed 9 bases, and the junction held 10 bases outside the gene matches. The CDR3 covers 14 residues. Germline V gene sequence: CDR1 GTSNPN, CDR2 SVGIG (reference sequence).

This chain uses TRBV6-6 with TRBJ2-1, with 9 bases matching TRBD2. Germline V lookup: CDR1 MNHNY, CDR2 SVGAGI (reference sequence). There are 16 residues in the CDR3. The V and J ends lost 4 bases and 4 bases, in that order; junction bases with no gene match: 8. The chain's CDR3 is CASSSPAGGAYNEQFF. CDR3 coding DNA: TGTGCCAGCAGTTCCCCAGCGGGAGGAGCTTACAATGAGCAGTTCTTC.

Here the CDR3 reads CASSQRQGQGYGYTF. The CDR3 nucleotides read TGCGCCAGCAGCCAAAGACAGGGGCAGGGCTATGGCTACACCTTC. This chain joins TRBV4-1 and TRBJ1-2; 8 nucleotides align to TRBD1. The CDR3 has 15 residues. Trimming removed 2 bases from V and 4 bases from J; junction bases left unmatched: 6. The germline V gene has CDR1 MGHRA and CDR2 YSYEKL.

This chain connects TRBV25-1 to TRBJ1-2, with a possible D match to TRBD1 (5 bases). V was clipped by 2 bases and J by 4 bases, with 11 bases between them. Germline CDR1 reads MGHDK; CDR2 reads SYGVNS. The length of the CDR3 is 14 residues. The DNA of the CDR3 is TGTGCCAGCAGTGAACGAGAGGGACTCTATGGCTACACCTTC. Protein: CASSEREGLYGYTF.

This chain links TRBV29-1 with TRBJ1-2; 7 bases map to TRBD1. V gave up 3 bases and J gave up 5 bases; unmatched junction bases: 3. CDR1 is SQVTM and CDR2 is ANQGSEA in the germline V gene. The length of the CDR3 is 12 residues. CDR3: CSVDRGNYGYTF. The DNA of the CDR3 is TGCAGCGTTGACAGGGGGAATTATGGCTACACCTTC.

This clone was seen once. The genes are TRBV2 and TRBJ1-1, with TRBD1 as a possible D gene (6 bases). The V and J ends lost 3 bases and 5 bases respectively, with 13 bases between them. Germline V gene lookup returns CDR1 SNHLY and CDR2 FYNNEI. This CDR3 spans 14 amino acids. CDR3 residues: CASSDRGGWTEAFF. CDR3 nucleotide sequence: TGTGCCAGCAGTGATAGGGGGGGTTGGACTGAAGCTTTCTTT. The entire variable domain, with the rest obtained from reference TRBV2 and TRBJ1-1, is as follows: EPEVTQTPSHQVTQMGQEVILRCVPISNHLYFYWYRQILGQKVEFLVSFYNNEISEKSEIFDDQFSVERPDGSNFTLKIRSTKLEDSAMYFCASSDRGGWTEAFFGQGTRLTVV.

CDR3 sequence (DNA): TGTGCCAGCAGGAGGACTGGACTTGCCGAGCAGTTCTTC. Translation: CASRRTGLAEQFF. The rearrangement links TRBV27 to TRBJ2-1; D may be TRBD2 (5 bases). The CDR3 loop spans 13 amino acids. Trimming shortened V by 6 bases and J by 10 bases, and 16 bases separated the two germline ends. The germline V gene encodes CDR1 MNHEY and CDR2 SMNVEV (reference sequence).

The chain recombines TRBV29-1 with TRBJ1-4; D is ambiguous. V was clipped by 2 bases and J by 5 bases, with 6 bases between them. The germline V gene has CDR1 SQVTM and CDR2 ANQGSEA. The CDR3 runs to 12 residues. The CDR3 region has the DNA TGCAGCGTTGAAAGAGAAAATGAAAAACTGTTTTTT. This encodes CSVERENEKLFF.